The rows below give T cell receptor beta chains drawn from one sample of a study of prognosis after radiotherapy for stage I lung cancer. TCRdb passed the multiplex PCR reads through MiXCR, listing each CDR3 protein once. The sample lists around 31,000 distinct CDR3 sequences; about 33% were seen once. Specimen: PBMCs, collected before or after stereotactic body radiation therapy (not recorded which). These TCRs come from a donor at least 50 years old with non-small cell lung cancer. CDR3s include the opening cysteine and the closing phenylalanine or tryptophan. Expanded clones get a size class; other rows say once, few or many, or leave the size out.

j_call,v_call,clone_size,cdr3_aa
TRBJ2-7,TRBV6-2/TRBV6-3,-,CASKNRERGEQYF
TRBJ2-1,TRBV12-3/TRBV12-4,many,CASSPPREDEQFF
TRBJ2-3,TRBV5-1,many,CASSLGAGALPDTQYF
TRBJ1-6,TRBV30,many,CAWNIGSPLHF
TRBJ2-5,TRBV5-4,-,CASSLVDRKETQYF
TRBJ2-7,TRBV2,many,CASKQREVYEQYF
TRBJ2-3,TRBV20-1,many,CSARADQTDTQYF
TRBJ2-1,TRBV6-1,medium-sized,CASSRLLAGLEFF
TRBJ2-1,TRBV7-7,many,CASSPGLASTEQFF
TRBJ2-3,TRBV9,-,CASSPVLSSSTDTQYF
TRBJ2-1,TRBV5-4,many,CASSYVNYNEQFF
TRBJ2-2,TRBV3-1,-,CASSQGADTGELFF
TRBJ2-2,TRBV28,-,CASSSPGQGSPKNGELFF
TRBJ2-5,TRBV7-3,many,CASSRTKEETQYF
TRBJ2-3,TRBV19,many,CASSIRPPGQEGDTQYF
TRBJ1-5,TRBV7-6,many,CASGPGQGRHSNQPQHF
TRBJ1-2,TRBV16,many,CASSPRRGTKVDGYTF
TRBJ2-3,TRBV14,-,CASSSNPGSTSTDTQYF
TRBJ2-5,TRBV19,many,CASSIGQGGETQYF
TRBJ2-5,TRBV12-3/TRBV12-4,many,CASSLSFVGGSTKETQYF
TRBJ2-3,TRBV27,medium-sized,CASSLSQSTDTQYF
TRBJ2-1,TRBV29-1,many,CSVEDRGGSYNEQFF
TRBJ2-3,TRBV24-1,many,CATGRDADTQYF
TRBJ2-3,TRBV12-3/TRBV12-4,many,CASSFGAGDPDTQYF
TRBJ2-3,TRBV2,many,CASAPPSGTSTDTQYF
TRBJ2-7,TRBV27,-,CASNHREGLARVPYEQYF
TRBJ2-1,TRBV27,once,CASRASGTYSEQFF
TRBJ1-5,TRBV2,many,CASSVRGPDNQPQHF
TRBJ1-4,TRBV24-1,many,CATSAGGGKEKLFF
TRBJ2-3,TRBV24-1,-,CATSDLRRDSTDTQYF
TRBJ2-7,TRBV7-6,many,CASSLLGTSGSDEQYF
TRBJ2-2,TRBV5-4,many,CASSLLAGSNTGELFF
TRBJ2-7,TRBV18,-,CASSPVLAYEQYF
TRBJ2-1,TRBV20-1,many,CSARVLSGLAGGINEQFF
TRBJ1-5,TRBV20-1,many,CSAFVQGGQPQHF
TRBJ2-5,TRBV7-7,-,CASSANEETQYF
TRBJ1-1,TRBV30,few,CAWSERVKDRRGAFF
TRBJ2-7,TRBV6-1,many,CASRTAGGRTIYEQYF
TRBJ2-2,TRBV12-3/TRBV12-4,-,CASRSGTIGRWTGELFF
TRBJ2-2,TRBV27,-,CASIRLAGVGTGELFF